This TCR beta chain was captured by sequencing in a study of T cell responses to AZD1222 COVID-19 vaccine (dated by TCRdb to the early 2020s). About the full investigation: A total of roughly 240 trial participants underwent TCR sequencing, of whom nearly 210 received two doses of AZD1222 and around 25 received two doses of the MenACWY control vaccine. Trial participants were enrolled by age into 18-55, 56-69 and 70-plus year subgroups, with around 150, 28 and 57 TCR-sequenced participants respectively. Study-wide conclusions, independent of this receptor: Nearly half of unique spike-specific TCRs reportedly recognized epitopes outside regions mutated in the B.1.351 and B.1.1.7 variants. No day 14 peak-response samples were available, so repertoires were characterized only after the peak T cell response. Conclusions about previously exposed vaccinees were limited because only a handful of AZD1222 recipients were SARS-CoV-2 seropositive at baseline. Spike-specific TCR breadth and depth rose significantly after two AZD1222 doses compared with day 0 and with MenACWY recipients. The 56-69-year group was small, and its depth increase did not reach significance, likely because of low power. The vaccine-associated CD4 TCRs covered the entire spike protein, and the dominant responses fell in regions 160-218 and 743-854. Most participants were white British and females outnumbered males, and the authors suggested that clonal diversity may have been underestimated.

The sample's time point label, in plain terms: about 28 days (+/-7) after the second vaccine dose. Because spike-specific TCR depth and breadth did not differ between the two schedules, AZD1222 recipients who got a second dose at roughly 4 weeks were pooled with those who got a second dose at roughly 12 weeks. Vaccinee samples were obtained from the UK trials COV001 and COV002, which included a single-blind randomized controlled phase 2/3 trial of AZD1222 (ChAdOx1 nCoV-19) in healthy adults. Trial participant PBMC samples were collected at day 0 and day 28 after the second dose for TCRbeta chain sequencing. The CDR3 regions of human TCRbeta chains were analyzed by immunosequencing. The authors' analysis ran thus. TCRs in the repertoires were compared against a reference library of SARS-CoV-2-specific TCRs that had been generated with the MIRA antigen-specificity platform. Breadth was defined as the fraction of unique TCRs that were SARS-CoV-2-associated, and depth was defined as the fraction of total T cells that were SARS-CoV-2-associated. Using the MIRA data, each spike-specific TCR was assigned both to the spike region to which the TCR was reactive and to a CD4 or CD8 class. Log10-transformed breadth and depth values were compared by one-way ANOVA with Sidak's multiple comparisons tests. This immuneACCESS table, as held by TCRdb, lists in-frame sequences with V and J called but not all clones. Of the missing ones, under half trace to an unresolved V gene in checked studies; the others have no known cause. D and trimming were read from the DNA, whereas the V and J calls and clone size are those reported in that table. The sample profile shows over 140,000 clones; 85% to 95% of them were found once. The ten largest clones capture approximately 3.8% of the sample.

Comment on this clone: Its antigen specificity is not known. The input lacks base qualities; no much larger clone sits a single base away.

From the cysteine through the phenylalanine, the CDR3 covers 13 amino acids. The only DNA kept is the CDR3, 39 bases in frame from the first base. Trimming at the junction amounts to 5 bases on V and 12 bases on J, and the germline ends lie 17 bases apart. The germline V gene provides CDR1 SGHTA and CDR2 FQGNSA. The sample in question was peripheral blood, obtained 28 days after the second AZD1222 dose. The TCR sequence derives from an adult who received the AZD1222 COVID-19 vaccine. The sequence joins TRBV7-2 to TRBJ1-5; no D gene can be assigned with confidence. The CDR3 here reads CASSIDKDLDQHF. The DNA sequence is given as TGTGCCAGCAGCATTGACAAGGACTTAGACCAGCATTTT.